This T cell receptor (beta chain) was sequenced during a study of early T cells in non-severe SARS-CoV-2 infection. Study-level background: The chains were unpaired, and the sequenced material was bulk RNA from unsorted whole blood. Findings and limits, study-wide: Private and CD4 specificities were missed by VDJdb matching, which favored anti-spike CD8 responses.

Remarks on this clonotype: Its antigen is still unknown.

Trimming pared 6 bases from V and 1 base from J, leaving 15 bases between. CDR3 length: 14 amino acids. Looked up from germline, CDR1 is SQVTM and CDR2 is ANQGSEA. Separate cDNA molecules each had unique molecular identifiers attached to them. One entry per CDR3 protein, called by TCRdb with MiXCR from the 5' RACE reads. The sample carries about 44,000 distinct CDR3 sequences, 6% to 7% recorded once. The V gene is TRBV29-1, the J gene TRBJ1-1, with a weak D call TRBD1 (5 bases). Here the sequenced sample was whole blood, taken at baseline. The receptor was isolated from an adult who was a healthcare worker with PCR-confirmed SARS-CoV-2 infection or an uninfected control (not recorded which). In DNA, the CDR3 is TGCAGCGTCACCGGGGGAGGGAGGAACACTGAAGCTTTCTTT. Translation: CSVTGGGRNTEAFF.